This T cell receptor beta chain stems from a study of T cells in Graves' hyperthyroidism and ophthalmopathy. The CDR3 regions of TCR beta were amplified from RNA transcripts. RT-PCR in the first round (using the HTBI primer set) targeted the TCR CDR3. TCRdb independently ran MiXCR on the multiplex PCR reads; one entry per CDR3 protein. The table includes about 720,000 distinct CDR3 sequences, around 15% detected once. Germline V lookup: CDR1 ENHRY, CDR2 SYGVKD. J was trimmed by 2 bases and V by 9 bases; bases with no gene match: 4. The length of the CDR3 is 13 residues. The specimen was blood. The genes are TRBV10-3 and TRBJ2-7, with TRBD1 identical over 10 bases. The TCR was taken from a man aged 18 to 29 with Graves' hyperthyroidism. The CDR3 is CAITGQGPYEQYF. CDR3 nucleotide sequence: TGTGCCATTACGGGACAGGGGCCCTACGAGCAGTACTTC.